This TCR beta chain comes out of a study of cytomegalovirus exposure and HLA in healthy donors. Points on this clone: Antigen: not known.

The CDR3 runs 14 residues. Trimming left V 4 bases short and J 2 bases short, with 11 bases between. Germline V gene lookup returns CDR1 LGHNA and CDR2 YNFKEQ. The PCR used 60 Vbeta and 13 Jbeta primers. Clones were sequenced by immunoSEQ multiplex PCR, and TCRdb holds only the in-frame ones, with some missing. The sample table includes about 91,000 clones. Broader study findings: Later analysis reportedly placed an Asian-associated ancestry cluster below the roughly 700-donor mean in N-insertions. A later analysis linked a missense DCLRE1C variant to TCR beta V- and J-gene trimming. The authors enumerated roughly 160 TCR beta chains as linked to cytomegalovirus.

This TCR came from a woman younger than 45 in good health and CMV-seronegative. The sequenced sample was PBMCs. The chain employs TRBV4-2 and TRBJ1-1; D is ambiguous. The CDR3 sequence is CASSPQRYNTEAFF. In DNA, the CDR3 is TGTGCCAGCAGCCCCCAGAGGTATAACACTGAAGCTTTCTTT.